These T cell receptor beta chains were read from a single sample in a study of Ad26.COV2.S vaccination and SARS-CoV-2 variants. TCRdb keeps only in-frame clones here, not all; method: immunoSEQ multiplex PCR. The sample has almost 400,000 clones, about nine tenths seen once. Sequenced material: peripheral blood, taken in a trial of Ad26.COV2.S vaccine versus placebo. The source is a person between 18 and 65 years old who received the Ad26.COV2.S COVID-19 vaccine or a placebo. Both conserved end residues are part of each CDR3. The D gene is left open where the match is weak. Only part of the rows carry a size: once, few, many, or a class if the clone is expanded.

j_call d_call cdr3_length clone_size v_call cdr3_nt cdr3_aa
TRBJ1-4 . 12 . TRBV10-2 TGCGCCAGCTCGGGGGCGAATGAAAAACTGTTTTTT CASSGANEKLFF
TRBJ1-4 . 14 . TRBV15 TGTGCCACCAGCAGAGTAACCACAGGTGAAAAACTGTTTTTT CATSRVTTGEKLFF
TRBJ2-7 . 13 once TRBV4-2 TGTGCCAGCAGCCAAGGGAAGGCCTCCGAGCAGTACTTC CASSQGKASEQYF
TRBJ2-5 . 13 . TRBV15 TGTGCCACCAGCAGCGGACAGCAAGAGACCCAGTACTTC CATSSGQQETQYF
TRBJ2-5 . 14 . TRBV3-1/TRBV3-2 TGTGCCAGCAGCCCTCCTACACGGAGTGGGACCCAGTACTTC CASSPPTRSGTQYF
TRBJ1-1 . 12 . TRBV6-1 TGTGCCAGCAGTGACGGACTGTTGTTTTGGGTCTTT CASSDGLLFWVF
TRBJ2-7 TRBD1 14 . TRBV19 TGTGCCAGTAGTGGGACAGGGGGCAGCGACGAGCAGTACTTC CASSGTGGSDEQYF
TRBJ2-2 . 14 . TRBV9 TGTGCCAGCAGCCCGACGGTAGTGACCGGGGAGCTGTTTTTT CASSPTVVTGELFF
TRBJ1-1 . 15 . TRBV7-2 TGTGCCAGCAGCTTAGTGCCCGTCCGAGGGGCTGAAGCTTTCTTT CASSLVPVRGAEAFF
TRBJ1-4 . 14 few TRBV2 TGTGCCAGCAGGCGGATAGGAACTAATGAAAAACTGTTTTTT CASRRIGTNEKLFF
TRBJ2-4 TRBD1 17 . TRBV5-1 TGCGCCAGCAGCCAGTGGGGGACAGGGGGAGCCAAAAACATTCAGTACTTC CASSQWGTGGAKNIQYF
TRBJ2-3 . 11 . TRBV6-5 TGTGCCAGCAGTTATTTAGACACGCAGTATTTT CASSYLDTQYF
TRBJ1-4 . 14 . TRBV19 TGTGCCAGTACCGCCGGGCCCGAAAATGAAAAACTGTTTTTT CASTAGPENEKLFF
TRBJ1-2 TRBD1 19 . TRBV27 TGTGCCAGCAGTTTCACTCCATCCAGAACAGGGGGTTTATACGGCGGCTACACCTTC CASSFTPSRTGGLYGGYTF
TRBJ2-1 . 13 . TRBV2 TGTGCCAGCAGTGCTAATAATTACAATGAGCAGTTCTTC CASSANNYNEQFF
TRBJ2-1 TRBD2 17 . TRBV3-1/TRBV3-2 TGTGCCAGCAGCCAAGTCAGCGGGAAGCAGGAAAAGTGTGAGCAGTTCTTC CASSQVSGKQEKCEQFF
TRBJ2-1 . 15 . TRBV5-1 TGCGCCAGCAGCTTGGGGGGGTTTAAGGACAATGAGCAGTTCTTC CASSLGGFKDNEQFF
TRBJ2-3 TRBD2 15 . TRBV19 TGTGCCAGTACCCCGGGACTATCTCTCACAGATACGCAGTATTTT CASTPGLSLTDTQYF
TRBJ2-3 TRBD1 16 . TRBV30 TGTGCCTGGAAGGGACCGACAGGGGGCACGGCAGATACGCAGTATTTT CAWKGPTGGTADTQYF
TRBJ2-5 . 11 . TRBV18 TGTGCCAGGCCTTCCGGGGAGACCCAGTACTTC CARPSGETQYF
TRBJ1-6 . 15 . TRBV15 TGTGCCACCAGCAGAGGGTATGGGTCTAATTCACCCCTCCACTTT CATSRGYGSNSPLHF
TRBJ2-5 TRBD1 15 . TRBV9 TGTGCCAGCAGCGTAGGGACAGGCCCGGGCGAGACCCAGTACTTC CASSVGTGPGETQYF
TRBJ2-5 TRBD2 15 . TRBV7-6 TGTGCCAGCAGCTCGACTAGCTTAGTAAGAGAGACCCAGTACTTC CASSSTSLVRETQYF
TRBJ1-6 . 13 . TRBV7-2 TGTGCCAGCAGCTTAGCGAGGCAGTCACCCCTCCACTTT CASSLARQSPLHF
TRBJ1-2 . 13 . TRBV12-3/TRBV12-4 TGTGCCAGCAGCCCTCAGGGAACCTATGGCTACACCTTC CASSPQGTYGYTF
TRBJ1-1 TRBD1 15 . TRBV28 TGTGCCAGCAGGGGACTACAGGGGGCAGGTGCTGAAGCTTTCTTT CASRGLQGAGAEAFF